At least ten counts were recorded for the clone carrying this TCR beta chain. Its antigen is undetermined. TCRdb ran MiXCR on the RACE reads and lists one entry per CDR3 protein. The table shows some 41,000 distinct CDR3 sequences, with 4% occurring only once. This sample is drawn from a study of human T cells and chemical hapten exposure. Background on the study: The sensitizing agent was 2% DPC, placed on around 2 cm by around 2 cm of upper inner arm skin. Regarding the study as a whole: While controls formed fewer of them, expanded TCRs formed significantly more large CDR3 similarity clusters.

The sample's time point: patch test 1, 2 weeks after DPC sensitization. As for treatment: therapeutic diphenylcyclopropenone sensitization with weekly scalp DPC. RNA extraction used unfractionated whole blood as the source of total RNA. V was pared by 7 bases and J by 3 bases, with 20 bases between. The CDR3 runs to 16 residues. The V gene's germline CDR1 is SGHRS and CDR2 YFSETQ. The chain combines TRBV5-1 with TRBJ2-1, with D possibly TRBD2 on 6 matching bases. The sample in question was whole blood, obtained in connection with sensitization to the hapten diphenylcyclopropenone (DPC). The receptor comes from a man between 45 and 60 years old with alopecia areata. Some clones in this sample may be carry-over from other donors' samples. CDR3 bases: TGCGCCAGCTTCAACCCCGGGACTGGCATCTACAATGAGCAGTTCTTC. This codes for CASFNPGTGIYNEQFF.